This T cell receptor beta chain was observed in a study of shared clonotypes between healthy human individuals. Looking at the study overall: The study used three CD4 naive, three CD4 memory, two CD8 naive and one CD8 memory plate per donor.

Concerning this clone: Its antigen is still unknown.

Germline V gives CDR1 SGHAT, CDR2 FQNNGV. The CDR3 length is 18 residues. The V and J ends lost 1 base and 2 bases, in that order; junction bases with no gene match: 12. The method was immunoSEQ multiplex PCR; TCRdb's version includes in-frame clones alone and lacks a portion of them. The sample includes around 2,000,000 clones, just under 95% seen only once; the top ten take less than 1.5%. Terminally differentiated effector memory CD45RA+ cells were left out of the naive CD8 fraction, which was CD45RO-negative and positively selected for CCR7. Every one of the donors was a Caucasian adult that lived in Nashville, Tennessee. Whole-study findings and limits: On the whole, naive subsets had larger estimated richness than memory subsets had.

Sequenced material: naive CD8+ T cells sorted from blood. This TCR was sampled from a man in his late teens or twenties in good health. This chain links TRBV11-2 with TRBJ1-1, with 8 bases fitting TRBD1. Written as DNA, the CDR3 is TGTGCCAGCAGCTTAGGCTACGACTCGGACAGGGCAAACACTGAAGCTTTCTTT. Translation gives CASSLGYDSDRANTEAFF.